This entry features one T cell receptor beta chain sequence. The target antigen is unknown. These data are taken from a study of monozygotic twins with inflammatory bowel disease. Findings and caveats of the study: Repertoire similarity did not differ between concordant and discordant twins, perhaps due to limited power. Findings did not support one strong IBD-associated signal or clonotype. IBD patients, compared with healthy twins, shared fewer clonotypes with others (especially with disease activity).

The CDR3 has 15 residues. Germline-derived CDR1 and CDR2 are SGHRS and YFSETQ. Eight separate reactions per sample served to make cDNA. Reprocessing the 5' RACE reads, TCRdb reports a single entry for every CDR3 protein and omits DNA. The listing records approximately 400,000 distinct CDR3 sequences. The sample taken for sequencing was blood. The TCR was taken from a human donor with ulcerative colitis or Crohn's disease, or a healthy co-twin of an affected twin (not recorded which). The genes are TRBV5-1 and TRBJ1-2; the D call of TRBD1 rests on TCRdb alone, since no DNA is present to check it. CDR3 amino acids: CASSLDGDLRGGYTF.